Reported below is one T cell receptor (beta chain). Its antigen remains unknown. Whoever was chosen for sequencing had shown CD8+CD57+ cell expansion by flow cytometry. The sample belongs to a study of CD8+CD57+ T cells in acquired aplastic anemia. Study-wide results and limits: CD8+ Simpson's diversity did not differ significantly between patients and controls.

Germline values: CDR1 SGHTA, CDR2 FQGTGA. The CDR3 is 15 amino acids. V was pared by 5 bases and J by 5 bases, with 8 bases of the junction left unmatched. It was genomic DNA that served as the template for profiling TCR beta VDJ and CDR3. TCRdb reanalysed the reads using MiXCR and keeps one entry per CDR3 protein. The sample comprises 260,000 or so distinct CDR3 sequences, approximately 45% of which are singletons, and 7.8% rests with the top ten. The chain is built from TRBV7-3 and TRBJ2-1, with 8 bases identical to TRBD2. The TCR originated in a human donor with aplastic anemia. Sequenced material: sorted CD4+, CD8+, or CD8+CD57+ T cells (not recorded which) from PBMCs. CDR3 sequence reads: CASSRWAGGDNEQFF. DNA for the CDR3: TGTGCCAGCAGCCGTTGGGCGGGGGGAGACAATGAGCAGTTCTTC.